The present T cell receptor beta chain was sequenced within a study of T-cell memory formation after mild COVID-19. As for the study in general: For the most part, TCR clusters were specific to one donor.

Points from the study as a whole: Second-wave clones reaching peak frequency on day 37 lacked confirmed SARS-CoV-2 specificity. For contracting clones, CD4+ ones sat mainly in CM and EM, CD8+ in EMRA. Some clones that responded turned up in pre-infection memory, which suggests that cross-reactive memory joined in.

Comment on this clonotype: The antigen is unknown.

TCRdb processed the 5' RACE reads anew with MiXCR; each CDR3 protein has one entry. The sample records about 430,000 distinct CDR3 sequences, approximately 25% being singletons. The material sequenced was PBMCs or a T cell subset sorted from them (not recorded which). The sequence derives from an adult woman who had mild COVID-19 (a few samples of this study predate the infection). Cell type and time point are not known.

In DNA form, the CDR3 reads TGTGCCAGCGAAACTAGCGGGGGCCGTTTCTACAATGAGCAGTTCTTC. It yields the protein CASETSGGRFYNEQFF. The J gene is TRBJ2-1, the V gene TRBV6-2 or TRBV6-3; 11 bases are shared with TRBD2. From germline, CDR1 is MNHEY and CDR2 SVGEGT. This CDR3 spans 16 amino acids. The J segment lost 3 bases and the V segment lost 8 bases, leaving 9 bases of the junction unmatched.